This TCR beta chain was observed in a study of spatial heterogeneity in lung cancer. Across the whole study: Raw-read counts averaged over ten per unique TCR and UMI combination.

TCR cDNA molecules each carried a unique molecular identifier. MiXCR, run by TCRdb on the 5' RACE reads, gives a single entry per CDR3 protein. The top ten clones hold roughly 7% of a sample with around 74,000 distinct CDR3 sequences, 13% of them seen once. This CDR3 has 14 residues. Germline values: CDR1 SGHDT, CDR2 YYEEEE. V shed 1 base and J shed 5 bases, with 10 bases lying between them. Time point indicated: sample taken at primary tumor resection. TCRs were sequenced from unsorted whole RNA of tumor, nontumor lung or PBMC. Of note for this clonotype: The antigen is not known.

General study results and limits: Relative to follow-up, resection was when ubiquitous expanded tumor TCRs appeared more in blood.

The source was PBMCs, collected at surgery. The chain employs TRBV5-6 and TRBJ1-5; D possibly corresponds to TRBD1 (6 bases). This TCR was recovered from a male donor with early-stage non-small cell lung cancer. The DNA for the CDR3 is TGTGCCAGCAGCTTGACAGGGCGAGATCAGCCCCAGCATTTT. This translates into CASSLTGRDQPQHF.